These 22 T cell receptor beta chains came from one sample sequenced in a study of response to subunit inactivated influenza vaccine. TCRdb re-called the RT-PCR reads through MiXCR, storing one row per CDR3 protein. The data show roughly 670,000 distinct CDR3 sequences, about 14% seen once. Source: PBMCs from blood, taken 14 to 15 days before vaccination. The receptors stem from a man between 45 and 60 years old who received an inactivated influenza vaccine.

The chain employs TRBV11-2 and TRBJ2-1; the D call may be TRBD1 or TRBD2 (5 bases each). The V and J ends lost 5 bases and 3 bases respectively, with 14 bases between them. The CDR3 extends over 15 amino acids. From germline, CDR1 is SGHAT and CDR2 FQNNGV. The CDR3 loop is CASSRVIGGYNEQFF. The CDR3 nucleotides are TGTGCCAGCAGCCGTGTTATTGGGGGCTACAATGAGCAGTTCTTC.

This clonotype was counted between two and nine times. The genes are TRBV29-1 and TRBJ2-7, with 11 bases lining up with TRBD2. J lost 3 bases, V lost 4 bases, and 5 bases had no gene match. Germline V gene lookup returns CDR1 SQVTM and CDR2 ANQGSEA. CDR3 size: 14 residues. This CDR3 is CSVVLTSGIYEQYF. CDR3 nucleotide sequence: TGCAGCGTTGTTCTGACTAGCGGGATCTACGAGCAGTACTTC.

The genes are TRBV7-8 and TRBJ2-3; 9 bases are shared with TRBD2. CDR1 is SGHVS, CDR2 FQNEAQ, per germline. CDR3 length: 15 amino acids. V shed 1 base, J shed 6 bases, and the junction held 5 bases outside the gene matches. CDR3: CASSLGRLAGDTQYF. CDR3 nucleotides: TGTGCCAGCAGCTTAGGGCGGCTAGCGGGGGATACGCAGTATTTT.

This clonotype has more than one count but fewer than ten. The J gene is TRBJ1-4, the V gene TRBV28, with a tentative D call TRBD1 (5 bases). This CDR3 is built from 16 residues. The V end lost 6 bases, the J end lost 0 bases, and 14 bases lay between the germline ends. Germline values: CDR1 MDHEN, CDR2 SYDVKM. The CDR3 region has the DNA TGTGCCAGCAGCAGACAGAGGTTTGCAACTAATGAAAAACTGTTTTTT. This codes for CASSRQRFATNEKLFF.

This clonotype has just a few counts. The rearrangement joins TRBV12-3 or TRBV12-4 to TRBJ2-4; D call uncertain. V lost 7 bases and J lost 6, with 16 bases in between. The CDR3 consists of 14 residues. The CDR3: CASTPSSGGNIQYF. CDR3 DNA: TGTGCCAGCACCCCCTCATCGGGCGGAAACATTCAGTACTTC.

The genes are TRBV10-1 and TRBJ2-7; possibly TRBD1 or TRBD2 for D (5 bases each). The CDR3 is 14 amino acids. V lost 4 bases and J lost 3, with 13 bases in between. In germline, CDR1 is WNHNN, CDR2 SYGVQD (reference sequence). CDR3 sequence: CASSVGTGFYEQYF. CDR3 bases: TGCGCCAGCAGTGTTGGGACGGGTTTCTACGAGCAGTACTTC.

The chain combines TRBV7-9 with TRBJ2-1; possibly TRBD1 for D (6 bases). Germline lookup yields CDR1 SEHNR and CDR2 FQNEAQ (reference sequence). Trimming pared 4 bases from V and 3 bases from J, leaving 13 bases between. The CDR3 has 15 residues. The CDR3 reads CASSSVAGDYNEQFF. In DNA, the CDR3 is TGTGCCAGCAGCTCAGTGGCAGGGGACTACAATGAGCAGTTCTTC.

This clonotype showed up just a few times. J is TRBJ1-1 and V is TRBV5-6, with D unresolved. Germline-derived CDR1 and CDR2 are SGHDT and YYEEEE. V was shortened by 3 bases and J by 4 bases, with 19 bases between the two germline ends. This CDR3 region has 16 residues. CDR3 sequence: CASSSMRREHGTEAFF. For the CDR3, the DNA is TGTGCCAGCAGCTCCATGCGGAGGGAACATGGCACTGAAGCTTTCTTT.

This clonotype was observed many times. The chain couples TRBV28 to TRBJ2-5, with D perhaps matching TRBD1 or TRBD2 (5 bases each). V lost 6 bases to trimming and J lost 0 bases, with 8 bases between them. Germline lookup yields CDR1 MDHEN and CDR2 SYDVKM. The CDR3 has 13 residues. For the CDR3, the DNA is TGTGCCAGCAGCCCGGGACACCAAGAGACCCAGTACTTC. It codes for CASSPGHQETQYF.

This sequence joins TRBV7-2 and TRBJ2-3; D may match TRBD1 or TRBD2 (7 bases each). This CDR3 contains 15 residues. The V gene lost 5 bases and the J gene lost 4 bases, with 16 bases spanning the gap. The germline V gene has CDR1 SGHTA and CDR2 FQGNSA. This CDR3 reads CASSQGGPLPDTQYF. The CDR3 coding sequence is TGTGCCAGCAGCCAGGGGGGGCCGCTCCCAGATACGCAGTATTTT.

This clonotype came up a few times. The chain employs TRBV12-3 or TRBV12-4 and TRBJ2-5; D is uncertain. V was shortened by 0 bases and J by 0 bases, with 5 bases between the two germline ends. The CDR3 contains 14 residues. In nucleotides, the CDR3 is TGTGCCAGCAGTTTAGCGCTGGACCAAGAGACCCAGTACTTC. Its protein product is CASSLALDQETQYF.

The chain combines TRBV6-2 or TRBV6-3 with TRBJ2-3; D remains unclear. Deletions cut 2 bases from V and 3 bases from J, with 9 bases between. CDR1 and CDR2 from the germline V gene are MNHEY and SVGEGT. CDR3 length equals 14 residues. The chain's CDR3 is CASSYARFTDTQYF. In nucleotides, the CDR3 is TGTGCCAGCAGTTACGCCCGTTTTACAGATACGCAGTATTTT.

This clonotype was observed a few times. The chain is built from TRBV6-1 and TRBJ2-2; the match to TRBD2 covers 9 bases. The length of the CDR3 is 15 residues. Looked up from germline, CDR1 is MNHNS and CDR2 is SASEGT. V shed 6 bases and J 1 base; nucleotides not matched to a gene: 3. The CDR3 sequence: CASRRAGGNTGELFF. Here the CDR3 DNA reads TGTGCCAGCAGGCGAGCGGGGGGGAACACCGGGGAGCTGTTTTTT.

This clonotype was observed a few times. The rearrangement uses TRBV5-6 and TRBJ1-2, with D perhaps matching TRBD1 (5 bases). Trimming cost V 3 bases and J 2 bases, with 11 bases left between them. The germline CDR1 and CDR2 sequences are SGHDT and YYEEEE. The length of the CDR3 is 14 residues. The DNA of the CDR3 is TGTGCCAGCAGCTGGGGGGAGCCGAACTATGGCTACACCTTC. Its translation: CASSWGEPNYGYTF.

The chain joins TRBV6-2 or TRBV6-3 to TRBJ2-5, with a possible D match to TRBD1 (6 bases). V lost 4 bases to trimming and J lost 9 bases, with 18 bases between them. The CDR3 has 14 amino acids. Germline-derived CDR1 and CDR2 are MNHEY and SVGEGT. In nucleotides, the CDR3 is TGTGCCAGCAGTTTACAGGGACGCGGATTGGCCCAGTACTTC. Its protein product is CASSLQGRGLAQYF.

The CDR3 region has the DNA TGTGCCAGCAGCCACCCCGGACAGGGAGATGGCTACACCTTC. Protein product: CASSHPGQGDGYTF. The gene calls are TRBV4-2 and TRBJ1-2; 8 bases agree with TRBD1. There are 14 residues in the CDR3. Unmatched junction bases numbered 6, after V lost 3 bases and J lost 6 bases. The germline gives CDR1 LGHNA, CDR2 YNFKEQ.

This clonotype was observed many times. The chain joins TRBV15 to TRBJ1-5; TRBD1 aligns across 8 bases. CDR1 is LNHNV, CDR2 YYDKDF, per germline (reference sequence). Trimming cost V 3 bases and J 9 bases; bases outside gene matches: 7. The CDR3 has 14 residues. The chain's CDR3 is CATSSGQGMRPQHF. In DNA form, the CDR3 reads TGTGCCACCAGCAGTGGACAGGGAATGCGGCCCCAGCATTTT.

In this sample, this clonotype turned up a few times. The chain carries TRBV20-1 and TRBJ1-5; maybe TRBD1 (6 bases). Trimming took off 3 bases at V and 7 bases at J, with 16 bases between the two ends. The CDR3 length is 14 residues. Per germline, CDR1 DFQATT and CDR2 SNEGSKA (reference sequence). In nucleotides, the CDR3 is TGCAGTGCTAGTTGGGGGACAATCAGCCAGCCCCAGCATTTT. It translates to CSASWGTISQPQHF.

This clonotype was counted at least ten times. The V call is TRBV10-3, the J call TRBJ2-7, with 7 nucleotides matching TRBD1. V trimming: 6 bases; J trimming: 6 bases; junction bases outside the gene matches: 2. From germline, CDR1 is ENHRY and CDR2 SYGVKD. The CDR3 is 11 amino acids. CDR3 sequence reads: CAISDRVEQYF. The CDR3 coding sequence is TGTGCCATCAGCGACAGGGTCGAGCAGTACTTC.

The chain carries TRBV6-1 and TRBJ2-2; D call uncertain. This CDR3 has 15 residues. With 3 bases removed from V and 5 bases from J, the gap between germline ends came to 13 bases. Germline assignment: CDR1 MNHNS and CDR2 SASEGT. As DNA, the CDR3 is TGTGCCAGCAGTGAGTTTGGCGGAGTAACCGGGGAGCTGTTTTTT. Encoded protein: CASSEFGGVTGELFF.

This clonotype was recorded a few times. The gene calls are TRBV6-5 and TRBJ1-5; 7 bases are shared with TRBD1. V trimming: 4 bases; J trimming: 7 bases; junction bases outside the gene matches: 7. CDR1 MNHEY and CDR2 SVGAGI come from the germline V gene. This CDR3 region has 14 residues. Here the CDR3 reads CASSSDRYGQPQHF. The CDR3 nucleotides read TGTGCCAGCAGTTCGGACAGGTATGGGCAGCCCCAGCATTTT.

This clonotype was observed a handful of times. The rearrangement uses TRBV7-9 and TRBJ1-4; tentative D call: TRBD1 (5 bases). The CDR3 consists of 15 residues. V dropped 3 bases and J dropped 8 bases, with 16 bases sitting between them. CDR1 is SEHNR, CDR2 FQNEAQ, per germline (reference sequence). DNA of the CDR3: TGTGCCAGCAGCTTCGGGGCAGCGTGGGACGAAAAACTGTTTTTT. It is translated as CASSFGAAWDEKLFF.